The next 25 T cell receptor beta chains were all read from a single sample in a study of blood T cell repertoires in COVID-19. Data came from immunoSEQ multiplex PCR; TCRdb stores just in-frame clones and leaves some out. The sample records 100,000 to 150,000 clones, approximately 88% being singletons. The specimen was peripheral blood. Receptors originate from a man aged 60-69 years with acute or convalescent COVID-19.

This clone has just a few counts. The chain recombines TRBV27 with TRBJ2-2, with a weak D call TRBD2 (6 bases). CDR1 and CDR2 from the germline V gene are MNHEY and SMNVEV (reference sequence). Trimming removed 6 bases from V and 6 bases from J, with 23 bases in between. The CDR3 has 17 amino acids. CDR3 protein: CASSRRGPSGFAGELFF. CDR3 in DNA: TGTGCCAGCAGCCGGAGGGGCCCCAGTGGGTTTGCCGGGGAGCTGTTTTTT.

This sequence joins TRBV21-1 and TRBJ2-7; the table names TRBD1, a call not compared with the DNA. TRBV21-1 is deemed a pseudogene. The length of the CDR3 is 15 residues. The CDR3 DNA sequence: TGTGCCAGCAGCAAAGCCGGGACATTCTCCTACGAGCAGTACTTC. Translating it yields CASSKAGTFSYEQYF.

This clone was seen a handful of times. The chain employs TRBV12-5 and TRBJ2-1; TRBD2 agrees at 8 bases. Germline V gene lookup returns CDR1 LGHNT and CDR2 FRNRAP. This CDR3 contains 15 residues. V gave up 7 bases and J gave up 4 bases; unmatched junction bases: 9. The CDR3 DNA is TGTGCTAGTGTCCCTACGGGGGGGGGTTACAATGAGCAGTTCTTC. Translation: CASVPTGGGYNEQFF. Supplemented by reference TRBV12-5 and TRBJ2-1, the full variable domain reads DARVTQTPRHKVTEMGQEVTMRCQPILGHNTVFWYRQTMMQGLELLAYFRNRAPLDDSGMPKDRFSAEMPDATLATLKIQPSEPRDSAVYFCASVPTGGGYNEQFFGPGTRLTVL.

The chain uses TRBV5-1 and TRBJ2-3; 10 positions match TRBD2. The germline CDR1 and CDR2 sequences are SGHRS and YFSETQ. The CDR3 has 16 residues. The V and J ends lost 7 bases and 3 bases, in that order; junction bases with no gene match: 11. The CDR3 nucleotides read TGCGCCAGCCTGAAGATGCCGGGACTAGCGACAGATACGCAGTATTTT. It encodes CASLKMPGLATDTQYF.

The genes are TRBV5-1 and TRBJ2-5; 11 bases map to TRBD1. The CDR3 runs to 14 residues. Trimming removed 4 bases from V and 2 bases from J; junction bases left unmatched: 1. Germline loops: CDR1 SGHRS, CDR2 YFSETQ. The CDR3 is CASSRDRGQETQYF. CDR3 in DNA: TGCGCCAGCAGCCGGGACAGGGGGCAAGAGACCCAGTACTTC.

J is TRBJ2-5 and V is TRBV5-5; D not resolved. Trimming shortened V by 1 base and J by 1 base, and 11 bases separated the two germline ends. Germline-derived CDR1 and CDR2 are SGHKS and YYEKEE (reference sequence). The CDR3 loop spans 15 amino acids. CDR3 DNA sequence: TGTGCCAGCAGCTTGTTCCCCGGGTTCCAAGAGACCCAGTACTTC. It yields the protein CASSLFPGFQETQYF.

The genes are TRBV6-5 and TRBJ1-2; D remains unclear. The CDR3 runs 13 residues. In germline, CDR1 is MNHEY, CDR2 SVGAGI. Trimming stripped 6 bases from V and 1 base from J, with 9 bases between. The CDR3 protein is CASSREFNYGYTF. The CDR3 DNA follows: TGTGCCAGCAGCCGGGAATTTAACTATGGCTACACCTTC.

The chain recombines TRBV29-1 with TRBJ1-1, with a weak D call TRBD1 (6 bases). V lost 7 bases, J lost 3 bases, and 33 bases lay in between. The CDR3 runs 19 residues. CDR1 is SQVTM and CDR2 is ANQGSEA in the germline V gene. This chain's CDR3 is CSANPTIVGGRGRDTEAFF. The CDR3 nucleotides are TGCAGCGCAAACCCCACAATAGTAGGGGGTCGTGGACGAGACACTGAAGCTTTCTTT.

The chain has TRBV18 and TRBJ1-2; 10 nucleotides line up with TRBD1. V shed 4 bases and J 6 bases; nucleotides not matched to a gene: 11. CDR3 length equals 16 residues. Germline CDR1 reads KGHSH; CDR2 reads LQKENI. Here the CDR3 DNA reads TGTGCCAGCTCACATCGAGGGGAGACAGGGGGCAATGGCTACACCTTC. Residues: CASSHRGETGGNGYTF.

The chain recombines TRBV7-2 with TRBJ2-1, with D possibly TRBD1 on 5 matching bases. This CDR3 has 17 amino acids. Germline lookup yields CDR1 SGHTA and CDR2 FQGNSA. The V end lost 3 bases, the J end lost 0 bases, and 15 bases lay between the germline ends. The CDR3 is CASSFRSGLSSYNEQFF. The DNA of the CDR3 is TGTGCCAGCAGCTTTCGATCAGGGTTAAGCTCCTACAATGAGCAGTTCTTC.

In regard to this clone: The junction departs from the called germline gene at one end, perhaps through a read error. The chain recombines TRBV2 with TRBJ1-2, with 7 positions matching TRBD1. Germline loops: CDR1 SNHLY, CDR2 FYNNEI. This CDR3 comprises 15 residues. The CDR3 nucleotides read TGTGCCAGCAGTGAAGCGGGGGCCACAGGAAGGGGGCCGGTCTTC. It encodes CASSEAGATGRGPVF.

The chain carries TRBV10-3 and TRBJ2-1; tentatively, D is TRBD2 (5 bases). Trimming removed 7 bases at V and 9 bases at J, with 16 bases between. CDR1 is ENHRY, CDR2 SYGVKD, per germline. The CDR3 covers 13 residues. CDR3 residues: CAITPSQDFEQFF. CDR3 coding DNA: TGTGCCATCACCCCTAGCCAGGATTTTGAGCAGTTCTTC.

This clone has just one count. The CDR3 protein is CATSESGNGYTF. The CDR3 nucleotides read TGTGCCACCAGTGAGTCAGGAAACGGCTACACCTTC. V is TRBV24-1 and J is TRBJ1-2, with D unresolved. Trimming cost V 4 bases and J 8 bases, with 10 bases left between them. The CDR3 sequence is 12 residues long. Germline CDR1 is KGHDR and CDR2 is SFDVKD.

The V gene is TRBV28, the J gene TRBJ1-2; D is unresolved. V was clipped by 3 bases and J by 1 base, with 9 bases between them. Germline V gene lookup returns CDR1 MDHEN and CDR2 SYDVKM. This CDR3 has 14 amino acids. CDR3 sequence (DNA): TGTGCCAGCAGTTTGGCACAGATTAACTATGGCTACACCTTC. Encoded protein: CASSLAQINYGYTF.

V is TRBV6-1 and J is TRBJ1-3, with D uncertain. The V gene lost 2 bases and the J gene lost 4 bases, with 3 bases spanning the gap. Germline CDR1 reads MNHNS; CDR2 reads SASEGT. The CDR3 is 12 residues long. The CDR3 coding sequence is TGTGCCAGCAGTGAACAGGGAAACACCATATATTTT. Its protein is CASSEQGNTIYF.

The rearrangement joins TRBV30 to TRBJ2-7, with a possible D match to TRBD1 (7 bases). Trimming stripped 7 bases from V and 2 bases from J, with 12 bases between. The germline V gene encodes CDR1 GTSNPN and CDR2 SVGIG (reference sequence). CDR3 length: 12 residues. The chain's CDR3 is CASQGEAYEQYF. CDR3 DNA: TGTGCCTCGCAGGGGGAGGCCTACGAGCAGTACTTC. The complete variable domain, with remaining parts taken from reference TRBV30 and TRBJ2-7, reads SQTIHQWPATLVQPVGSPLSLECTVEGTSNPNLYWYRQAAGRGLQLLFYSVGIGQISSEVPQNLSASRPQDRQFILSSKKLLLSDSGFYLCASQGEAYEQYFGPGTRLTVT.

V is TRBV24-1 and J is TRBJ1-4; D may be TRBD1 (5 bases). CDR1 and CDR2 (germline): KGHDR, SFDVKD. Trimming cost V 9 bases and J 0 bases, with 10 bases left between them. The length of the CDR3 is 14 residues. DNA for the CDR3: TGTGCCACCCAGGAAGGGGCAACTAATGAAAAACTGTTTTTT. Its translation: CATQEGATNEKLFF.

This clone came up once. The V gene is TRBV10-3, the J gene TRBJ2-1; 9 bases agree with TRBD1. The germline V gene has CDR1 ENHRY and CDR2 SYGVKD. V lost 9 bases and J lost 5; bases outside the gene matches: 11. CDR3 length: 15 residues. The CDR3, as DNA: TGTGCCATAAAATTCGGGACAGGGTCCAACAATGAGCAGTTCTTC. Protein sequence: CAIKFGTGSNNEQFF.

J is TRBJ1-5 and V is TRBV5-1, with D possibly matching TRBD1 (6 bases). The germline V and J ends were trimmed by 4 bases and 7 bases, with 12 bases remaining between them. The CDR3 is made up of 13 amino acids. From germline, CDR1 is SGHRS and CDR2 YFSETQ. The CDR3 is CASSQQGGQPQHF. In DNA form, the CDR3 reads TGCGCCAGCAGCCAACAGGGAGGGCAGCCCCAGCATTTT. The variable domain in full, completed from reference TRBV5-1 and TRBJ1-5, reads KAGVTQTPRYLIKTRGQQVTLSCSPISGHRSVSWYQQTPGQGLQFLFEYFSETQRNKGNFPGRFSGRQFSNSRSEMNVSTLELGDSALYLCASSQQGGQPQHFGDGTRLSIL.

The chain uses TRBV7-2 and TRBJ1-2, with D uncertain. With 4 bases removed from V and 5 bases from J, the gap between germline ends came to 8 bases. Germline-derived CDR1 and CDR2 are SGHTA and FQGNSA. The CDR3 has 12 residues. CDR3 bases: TGTGCCAGCAGCTATTCACAATATGGCTACACCTTC. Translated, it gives CASSYSQYGYTF. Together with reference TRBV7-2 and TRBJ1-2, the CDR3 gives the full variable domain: GAGVSQSPSNKVTEKGKDVELRCDPISGHTALYWYRQSLGQGLEFLIYFQGNSAPDKSGLPSDRFSAERTGGSVSTLTIQRTQQEDSAVYLCASSYSQYGYTFGSGTRLTVV.

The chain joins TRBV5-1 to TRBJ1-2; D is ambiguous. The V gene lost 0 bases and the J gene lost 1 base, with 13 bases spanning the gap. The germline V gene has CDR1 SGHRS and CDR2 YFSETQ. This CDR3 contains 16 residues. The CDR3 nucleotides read TGCGCCAGCAGCTTGGTACCCGGGGAGATTAACTATGGCTACACCTTC. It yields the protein CASSLVPGEINYGYTF.

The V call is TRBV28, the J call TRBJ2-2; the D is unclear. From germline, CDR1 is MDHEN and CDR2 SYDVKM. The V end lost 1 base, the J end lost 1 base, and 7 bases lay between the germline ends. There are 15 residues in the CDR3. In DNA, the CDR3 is TGTGCCAGCAGTTTATATCATTGGAACACCGGGGAGCTGTTTTTT. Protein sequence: CASSLYHWNTGELFF.

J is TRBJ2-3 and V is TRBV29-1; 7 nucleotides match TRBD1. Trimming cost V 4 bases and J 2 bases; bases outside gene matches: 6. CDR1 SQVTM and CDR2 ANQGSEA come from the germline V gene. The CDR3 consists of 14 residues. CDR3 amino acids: CSVGDRSATDTQYF. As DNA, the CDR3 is TGCAGCGTTGGGGACAGAAGTGCCACAGATACGCAGTATTTT.

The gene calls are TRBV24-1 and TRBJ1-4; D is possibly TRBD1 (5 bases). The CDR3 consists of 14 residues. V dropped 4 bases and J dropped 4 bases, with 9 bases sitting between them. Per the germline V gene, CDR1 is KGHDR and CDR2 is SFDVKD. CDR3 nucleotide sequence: TGTGCCACCAGTGAGGGGCCTAATAATGAAAAACTGTTTTTT. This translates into CATSEGPNNEKLFF.

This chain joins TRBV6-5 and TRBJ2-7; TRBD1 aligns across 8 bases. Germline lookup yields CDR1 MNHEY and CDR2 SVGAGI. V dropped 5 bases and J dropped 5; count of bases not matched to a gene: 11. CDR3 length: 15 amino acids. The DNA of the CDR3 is TGTGCCAGCAGTCCTACCTCGGACAGGGCCCACGAGCAGTACTTC. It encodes CASSPTSDRAHEQYF.